Listed here are 17 T cell receptor beta chains from one sample, sequenced in a study of blood T cell repertoires in COVID-19. Profiled with immunoSEQ multiplex PCR; TCRdb holds only in-frame clones, not every one. The table lists 250,000 to 300,000 clones, approximately 86% of them singletons, with 3.6% in the top ten. Sequenced sample: peripheral blood. These receptors all stem from a young man with active or convalescent COVID-19.

The J gene is TRBJ1-2, the V gene TRBV30; D is possibly TRBD1 (5 bases). V was shortened by 0 bases and J by 4 bases, with 12 bases between the two germline ends. Germline V CDR1 and CDR2: GTSNPN, SVGIG (reference sequence). The CDR3 spans 14 residues. CDR3 bases: TGTGCCTGGAGTGTGCGCCAGGGCACCTATGGCTACACCTTC. It translates to CAWSVRQGTYGYTF.

V and J are TRBV19 and TRBJ2-5, with 10 nucleotides matching TRBD1. CDR1 and CDR2 (germline): LNHDA, SQIVND (reference sequence). Trimming at V came to 8 bases and at J to 7 bases, leaving 10 bases not matched to a gene. The CDR3 spans 14 residues. The CDR3 region is CASSRDRGTGTQYF. The CDR3 region has the DNA TGTGCCAGTTCAAGGGACAGGGGCACCGGGACCCAGTACTTC. Using reference TRBV19 and TRBJ2-5 for the parts outside the CDR3, the full variable domain is DGGITQSPKYLFRKEGQNVTLSCEQNLNHDAMYWYRQDPGQGLRLIYYSQIVNDFQKGDIAEGYSVSREKKESFPLTVTSAQKNPTAFYLCASSRDRGTGTQYFGPGTRLLVL.

The chain joins TRBV10-1 to TRBJ2-7, with D possibly matching TRBD1 (5 bases). V lost 10 bases and J 2 bases, leaving 24 bases between the germline ends. This CDR3 region has 16 residues. Germline loops: CDR1 WNHNN, CDR2 SYGVQD (reference sequence). The chain's CDR3 is CATPSGHSCGPYEQYF. The CDR3 DNA is TGCGCCACCCCGTCTGGACACTCTTGTGGCCCCTACGAGCAGTACTTC.

This clone was observed a single time. The chain joins TRBV14 to TRBJ2-7; D perhaps matches TRBD1 (5 bases). The CDR3 contains 13 residues. The germline V gene encodes CDR1 SGHDN and CDR2 FVKESK. The V gene lost 4 bases and the J gene lost 7 bases, with 14 bases spanning the gap. The CDR3 coding sequence is TGTGCCAGCAGCCTGACAGTAGGCTTAGAGCAGTACTTC. Translated: CASSLTVGLEQYF.

This clone was detected only once. Here the CDR3 DNA reads TGTGCCAGCAGCGTAGGGCGGGAGGGGAACACCGGGGAGCTGTTTTTT. Amino acids: CASSVGREGNTGELFF. The rearrangement links TRBV9 to TRBJ2-2; 9 bases fit TRBD2. Germline loops: CDR1 SGDLS, CDR2 YYNGEE. The CDR3 runs 16 residues. The V and J ends lost 0 bases and 1 base, in that order; junction bases with no gene match: 1.

The V and J genes are TRBV29-1 and TRBJ2-3; tentative D call: TRBD1 (6 bases). Trimming shortened V by 6 bases and J by 3 bases, and 13 bases separated the two germline ends. The germline gives CDR1 SQVTM, CDR2 ANQGSEA. This CDR3 spans 13 amino acids. The CDR3 spells CSVDRPSTDTQYF. DNA for the CDR3: TGCAGCGTCGACAGGCCTTCGACAGATACGCAGTATTTT.

J is TRBJ2-5 and V is TRBV11-2; TRBD2 agrees at 10 bases. V was clipped by 0 bases and J by 6 bases; unmatched bases: 13. From germline, CDR1 is SGHAT and CDR2 FQNNGV. This CDR3 comprises 18 residues. In nucleotides, the CDR3 is TGTGCCAGCAGCTTAGATCCTAGGGCTAGCGGGGGAAGACAGACCCAGTACTTC. It codes for CASSLDPRASGGRQTQYF.

The chain uses TRBV2 and TRBJ1-4; D not certain. Germline V gene data show CDR1 as SNHLY and CDR2 as FYNNEI. The CDR3 is 15 amino acids. V lost 6 bases to trimming and J lost 6 bases, with 17 bases between them. CDR3 sequence: CASRPELVQYEKLFF. DNA for the CDR3: TGTGCCAGCAGGCCGGAACTCGTACAGTATGAAAAACTGTTTTTT. Together with reference TRBV2 and TRBJ1-4, the CDR3 gives the full variable domain: EPEVTQTPSHQVTQMGQEVILRCVPISNHLYFYWYRQILGQKVEFLVSFYNNEISEKSEIFDDQFSVERPDGSNFTLKIRSTKLEDSAMYFCASRPELVQYEKLFFGSGTQLSVL.

The V gene is TRBV30, the J gene TRBJ2-5; possibly TRBD2 for D (5 bases). Trimming left V 0 bases short and J 7 bases short, with 6 bases between. Germline CDR1 is GTSNPN and CDR2 is SVGIG (reference sequence). The CDR3 is 11 residues long. The CDR3 nucleotides are TGTGCCTGGAGTGTACGGGGGACCCAGTACTTC. Translating it yields CAWSVRGTQYF.

The gene calls are TRBV6-5 and TRBJ2-3; possibly TRBD1 for D (5 bases). The germline V and J ends were trimmed by 2 bases and 3 bases, with 15 bases remaining between them. Germline-derived CDR1 and CDR2 are MNHEY and SVGAGI. CDR3 length: 16 residues. CDR3 nucleotides: TGTGCCAGCAGTTACAACGTCAGGGTTGGAACAGATACGCAGTATTTT. Residues: CASSYNVRVGTDTQYF.

The CDR3 DNA reads as TGTGCCAGTAGGGTGACAGGGCGAGGATCGGGACAGCCCCAGCATTTT. It codes for CASRVTGRGSGQPQHF. The chain has TRBV19 and TRBJ1-5, with 7 bases fitting TRBD1. The germline V gene encodes CDR1 LNHDA and CDR2 SQIVND (reference sequence). V lost 6 bases, J lost 7 bases, and 15 bases stayed unmatched. The CDR3 sequence is 16 residues long.

This rearrangement joins TRBV28 to TRBJ1-6; TRBD1 agrees at 10 bases. Germline-derived CDR1 and CDR2 are MDHEN and SYDVKM. This CDR3 region has 16 residues. Trimming took 5 bases from V and 6 from J; bases not matched to a gene: 7. CDR3 bases: TGTGCCAGCAGTGGGGGACAGGGGATTGGTAATTCACCCCTCCACTTT. This codes for CASSGGQGIGNSPLHF.

This clone has only a few counts. The CDR3 DNA is TGTGCCAGCAGTTTGAGCGGGGGTTCCACCTACGAGCAGTACTTC. Translating gives CASSLSGGSTYEQYF. This rearrangement joins TRBV28 to TRBJ2-7; 8 nucleotides line up with TRBD2. This CDR3 region has 15 residues. After removal of 3 bases from V and 2 bases from J, the junction contained 6 bases not matched to a gene. CDR1 and CDR2 (germline): MDHEN, SYDVKM.

This clone was detected only once. The CDR3 spells CASSPASGTYEQYF. The CDR3 DNA follows: TGTGCCAGCAGCCCAGCTAGCGGTACCTACGAGCAGTACTTC. V is TRBV3-1 (or the pseudogene TRBV3-2) and J is TRBJ2-7; 7 positions agree with TRBD2. Germline CDR1 reads LGHDT; CDR2 reads YNNKEL (reference sequence). Trimming at V came to 4 bases and at J to 2 bases, leaving 5 bases not matched to a gene. The CDR3 is made up of 14 amino acids.

The chain couples TRBV20-1 to TRBJ1-2; no clear D gene. The CDR3 contains 9 residues. Germline V lookup: CDR1 DFQATT, CDR2 SNEGSKA (reference sequence). V was pared by 5 bases and J by 6 bases, with 4 bases between. CDR3 in DNA: TGCAGTGCTCCGGATGGCTACACCTTC. Translating it yields CSAPDGYTF.

This chain connects TRBV11-2 to TRBJ1-6; no firm D call. V lost 1 base and J lost 6, with 13 bases in between. Germline values: CDR1 SGHAT, CDR2 FQNNGV. The CDR3 has 16 residues. The chain's CDR3 is CASSLGPATTNSPLHF. The CDR3 DNA sequence: TGTGCCAGCAGCTTAGGACCAGCTACTACTAATTCACCCCTCCACTTT.

The chain recombines TRBV10-2 with TRBJ1-2, with D hard to call. V lost 3 bases to trimming and J lost 8 bases, with 16 bases between them. Per germline, CDR1 WSHSY and CDR2 SAAADI. The CDR3 is 14 residues long. CDR3 sequence reads: CASSEQGAFYGYTF. The CDR3 DNA reads TGCGCCAGCAGTGAACAAGGAGCATTCTACGGCTACACCTTC.